This T cell receptor beta chain emerged from a study of control samples from healthy donors and cancer patients. This table comes from immunoSEQ multiplex PCR, and its TCRdb copy is limited to in-frame clones, with some not included. The sample includes about 120,000 clones, about 91% of them seen just once. The specimen sequenced was blood. This TCR was recovered from a man between 35 and 55 years old in good health.

The CDR3 DNA reads as TGTGCCAGCACCCTTGAGACGAGGTCCTACAATGAGCAGTTCTTC. It encodes CASTLETRSYNEQFF. The V gene is TRBV5-5, the J gene TRBJ2-1; D remains unclear. V dropped 6 bases and J dropped 1 base, with 14 bases sitting between them. Germline CDR1 is SGHKS and CDR2 is YYEKEE (reference sequence). The CDR3 has 15 residues. Together with reference TRBV5-5 and TRBJ2-1, the CDR3 gives the full variable domain: DAGVTQSPTHLIKTRGQQVTLRCSPISGHKSVSWYQQVLGQGPQFIFQYYEKEERGRGNFPDRFSARQFPNYSSELNVNALLLGDSALYLCASTLETRSYNEQFFGPGTRLTVL.